The 21 T cell receptor beta chains below were found in one sample sequenced in a study of PD-1 blockade in classical Hodgkin lymphoma. Each patient relapsed following autologous stem cell transplantation, and prior brentuximab vedotin exposure differed. Repertoires were generated with immunoSEQ multiplex PCR, while TCRdb's copy carries only in-frame clones and drops some. Of tens of thousands of clones listed, about two thirds were seen once; the top ten hold around 3%. Source: peripheral blood mononuclear cells (PBMCs), taken before the second cycle of nivolumab. These receptors came from a human donor with classical Hodgkin lymphoma.

This chain connects TRBV7-9 to TRBJ2-1; 8 bases map to TRBD1. CDR1 and CDR2 from the germline V gene are SEHNR and FQNEAQ (reference sequence). V dropped 5 bases and J dropped 3; count of bases not matched to a gene: 9. The CDR3 is made up of 16 amino acids. This CDR3 reads CASSPRTGKGYNEQFF. The CDR3 region has the DNA TGTGCCAGCAGCCCTAGGACAGGGAAGGGCTACAATGAGCAGTTCTTC.

The rearrangement joins TRBV21-1 to TRBJ2-7; TRBD1 is the table's D call, not checked against the DNA. TRBV21-1 is reported as a pseudogene. The CDR3 loop spans 16 amino acids. The CDR3 reads CASSKVHRGTSYEQYF. CDR3 DNA: TGTGCCAGCAGCAAAGTGCACAGGGGGACCTCCTACGAGCAGTACTTC.

The chain uses TRBV19 and TRBJ1-2; the D gene is possibly TRBD1 (6 bases). The CDR3 is made up of 13 amino acids. V lost 5 bases and J lost 4, with 11 bases in between. Germline V lookup: CDR1 LNHDA, CDR2 SQIVND (reference sequence). CDR3 loop: CASSVGQLYGYTF. In DNA, the CDR3 is TGTGCCAGTAGTGTCGGACAGCTCTATGGCTACACCTTC.

This clone was counted only a few times. The rearrangement joins TRBV5-1 to TRBJ2-7; D unclear. Germline V lookup: CDR1 SGHRS, CDR2 YFSETQ. Trimming left V 0 bases short and J 2 bases short, with 12 bases between. The CDR3 covers 15 residues. The CDR3 region is CASSLAGQAPYEQYF. CDR3 nucleotides: TGCGCCAGCAGCTTGGCCGGGCAGGCCCCCTACGAGCAGTACTTC.

This chain uses TRBV9 with TRBJ2-5; 9 nucleotides align to TRBD2. Trimming cost V 5 bases and J 2 bases; bases outside gene matches: 7. The CDR3 has 15 amino acids. Germline lookup yields CDR1 SGDLS and CDR2 YYNGEE. This chain's CDR3 is CASSTIAGAQETQYF. Here the CDR3 DNA reads TGTGCCAGCAGTACGATAGCGGGGGCACAAGAGACCCAGTACTTC.

V and J are TRBV7-8 and TRBJ1-2, with 7 bases fitting TRBD1. The CDR3 contains 15 residues. The germline gives CDR1 SGHVS, CDR2 FQNEAQ. The junction had 8 bases not matched to a gene; V was cut back by 5 bases and J by 2 bases. The CDR3 DNA reads TGTGCCAGCAGCAAGAGAAGGACAGGCAACTATGGCTACACCTTC. Protein: CASSKRRTGNYGYTF.

This clone was observed a handful of times. The CDR3 sequence: CASSLRGYTEAFF. CDR3 DNA: TGTGCCAGCAGCCTGAGGGGGTACACTGAAGCTTTCTTT. This chain links TRBV5-6 with TRBJ1-1; D may be TRBD1 (6 bases). This CDR3 region has 13 residues. The V gene lost 4 bases and the J gene lost 3 bases, with 10 bases spanning the gap. Germline CDR1 and CDR2: SGHDT and YYEEEE. The variable domain in full, completed from reference TRBV5-6 and TRBJ1-1, reads DAGVTQSPTHLIKTRGQQVTLRCSPKSGHDTVSWYQQALGQGPQFIFQYYEEEERQRGNFPDRFSGHQFPNYSSELNVNALLLGDSALYLCASSLRGYTEAFFGQGTRLTVV.

This chain joins TRBV6-5 and TRBJ1-2; 7 bases map to TRBD1. The CDR3 length is 13 residues. Germline V gene lookup returns CDR1 MNHEY and CDR2 SVGAGI. Trimming at V came to 7 bases and at J to 2 bases, leaving 4 bases not matched to a gene. The CDR3 region has the DNA TGTGCCAGCACCCTGGACAGGAACTATGGCTACACCTTC. Amino acids: CASTLDRNYGYTF.

The V gene is TRBV5-4, the J gene TRBJ2-5; TRBD2 matches at 12 bases. Germline V CDR1 and CDR2: SGHNT, YYREEE (reference sequence). Losses at the gene ends were 2 bases for V and 2 bases for J; bases not matched to a gene: 1. CDR3 length: 15 residues. In DNA, the CDR3 is TGTGCCAGCAGCTTTCTAGCGGGGGGGCAAGAGACCCAGTACTTC. Translating gives CASSFLAGGQETQYF.

Judged by abundance, this clone is medium-sized. CDR3: CASSPRGLDSNQPQHF. In nucleotides, the CDR3 is TGTGCCAGCAGTCCCCGAGGACTGGATAGCAATCAGCCCCAGCATTTT. The V and J genes are TRBV6-6 and TRBJ1-5; no clear D. V lost 5 bases, J lost 0 bases, and 14 bases lay in between. This CDR3 region has 16 residues. Germline CDR1 reads MNHNY; CDR2 reads SVGAGI (reference sequence).

The chain recombines TRBV4-2 with TRBJ2-3; D gene uncertain. Trimming cost V 2 bases and J 0 bases, with 18 bases left between them. This CDR3 has 18 residues. CDR1 and CDR2 (germline): LGHNA, YNFKEQ. The DNA for the CDR3 is TGTGCCAGCAGCCAATGGTTAGGCCAAGGCTCTAGCACAGATACGCAGTATTTT. Its protein product is CASSQWLGQGSSTDTQYF.

The chain carries TRBV6-1 and TRBJ1-2, with no clear D. Germline-derived CDR1 and CDR2 are MNHNS and SASEGT. This CDR3 has 13 residues. V was shortened by 2 bases and J by 3 bases, with 7 bases between the two germline ends. CDR3: CASSESGDYGYTF. CDR3 DNA sequence: TGTGCCAGCAGTGAAAGTGGGGACTATGGCTACACCTTC.

The chain joins TRBV27 to TRBJ1-6, with unresolved D. Trimming stripped 3 bases from V and 6 bases from J, with 6 bases between. From germline, CDR1 is MNHEY and CDR2 SMNVEV (reference sequence). This CDR3 region has 13 residues. CDR3 in amino acids: CASSFLGNSPLHF. The CDR3 DNA is TGTGCCAGCAGTTTTCTGGGTAATTCACCCCTCCACTTT.

The chain uses TRBV2 and TRBJ1-2; 7 bases line up with TRBD1. V gave up 5 bases and J gave up 9 bases; unmatched junction bases: 3. The CDR3 loop spans 11 amino acids. Per germline, CDR1 SNHLY and CDR2 FYNNEI. The CDR3 here is CASSRQGSYTF. The CDR3 bases are TGTGCCAGCAGTAGACAGGGAAGCTACACCTTC.

The rearrangement uses TRBV7-3 and TRBJ2-7; 13 bases fit TRBD2. The V and J ends lost 4 bases and 6 bases, in that order; junction bases with no gene match: 6. This CDR3 spans 15 amino acids. Per germline, CDR1 SGHTA and CDR2 FQGTGA. This chain's CDR3 is CASSSLAGGPAEQYF. Written as DNA, the CDR3 is TGTGCCAGCAGCTCACTAGCGGGGGGGCCCGCCGAGCAGTACTTC. The full variable domain, its missing parts supplied by reference TRBV7-3 and TRBJ2-7, is GAGVSQTPSNKVTEKGKYVELRCDPISGHTALYWYRQSLGQGPEFLIYFQGTGAADDSGLPNDRFFAVRPEGSVSTLKIQRTERGDSAVYLCASSSLAGGPAEQYFGPGTRLTVT.

The rearrangement uses TRBV6-1 and TRBJ2-7; TRBD1 matches at 8 bases. V dropped 6 bases and J dropped 0; count of bases not matched to a gene: 7. The CDR3 has 15 residues. Per the germline V gene, CDR1 is MNHNS and CDR2 is SASEGT. The CDR3: CASRVGTGTSYEQYF. DNA of the CDR3: TGTGCCAGCAGGGTGGGGACAGGAACCTCCTACGAGCAGTACTTC.

This rearrangement joins TRBV25-1 to TRBJ1-2, with D hard to call. Looked up from germline, CDR1 is MGHDK and CDR2 is SYGVNS. This CDR3 spans 15 amino acids. With 6 bases removed from V and 0 bases from J, the gap between germline ends came to 14 bases. The CDR3 region has the DNA TGTGCCAGCAGCCATGACCCAGGAGCTAACTATGGCTACACCTTC. Translation gives CASSHDPGANYGYTF.

The chain carries TRBV2 and TRBJ2-2; D is tentatively TRBD1 or TRBD2 (5 bases each). There are 17 residues in the CDR3. Germline lookup yields CDR1 SNHLY and CDR2 FYNNEI. V lost 1 base and J lost 3, with 15 bases in between. CDR3 region: CASSEGFGASDTGELFF. The CDR3, as DNA: TGTGCCAGCAGTGAAGGGTTCGGGGCGTCAGACACCGGGGAGCTGTTTTTT.

The chain employs TRBV19 and TRBJ1-2; no reliable D call. This CDR3 spans 12 amino acids. CDR1 and CDR2 from the germline V gene are LNHDA and SQIVND (reference sequence). The V gene lost 2 bases and the J gene lost 4 bases, with 5 bases spanning the gap. CDR3 residues: CASSISVYGYTF. The DNA of the CDR3 is TGTGCCAGTAGTATAAGCGTCTATGGCTACACCTTC.

This clone came up a few times. The chain links TRBV5-4 to TRBJ2-1, with 10 bases lining up with TRBD1. With 4 bases clipped from V and 5 bases from J, the junction kept 6 bases outside the gene matches. The length of the CDR3 is 15 residues. The germline CDR1 and CDR2 sequences are SGHNT and YYREEE (reference sequence). The CDR3 reads CASSRSGTGDNEQFF. The CDR3 DNA reads as TGTGCCAGCAGCAGGTCCGGGACAGGGGACAATGAGCAGTTCTTC.

V gene TRBV28 combines with J gene TRBJ2-7, with 9 bases aligning to TRBD1. Per germline, CDR1 MDHEN and CDR2 SYDVKM. The CDR3 spans 14 residues. The V gene end was trimmed by 5 bases and the J gene end by 5 bases; junction bases not matched to a gene: 7. In DNA form, the CDR3 reads TGTGCCAGCAGTACCCGACAGGGGGTACACGAGCAGTACTTC. As protein: CASSTRQGVHEQYF. Together with reference TRBV28 and TRBJ2-7, the CDR3 gives the full variable domain: DVKVTQSSRYLVKRTGEKVFLECVQDMDHENMFWYRQDPGLGLRLIYFSYDVKMKEKGDIPEGYSVSREKKERFSLILESASTNQTSMYLCASSTRQGVHEQYFGPGTRLTVT.